Sequencing of this T cell receptor beta chain was carried out in a study of blood T cells in healthy people across ages. A minimum of 7 million PBMCs was isolated per sample. Trimming removed 5 bases from V and 4 bases from J, with 17 bases in between. CDR3 size: 15 residues. Germline assignment: CDR1 PRHDT and CDR2 FYEKMQ (reference sequence). Combining a sample-barcoded 5' primer with a J-beta primer mix, a second PCR ran for roughly 7 to 12 cycles. TCRdb recomputed calls from the 5' RACE reads with MiXCR, one row per CDR3 protein. In the table there are about 570,000 distinct CDR3 sequences, roughly a quarter of which are singletons. This sample was also put to use in a study of T cells of mothers and their children.

The TCR sequence derives from a boy aged 2 to 9 in good health. The specimen was blood. This rearrangement joins TRBV13 to TRBJ2-5; D gene unclear. CDR3 sequence reads: CASSTNLGRRETQYF. The CDR3 DNA reads TGTGCCAGCAGCACTAATCTAGGCCGGAGAGAGACCCAGTACTTC.